The TCR beta chain under discussion was sequenced for a study of blood T cell repertoires in COVID-19. Study background: Acute and convalescent COVID-19 specimens originated in the United States, Italy and Spain.

This CDR3 spans 15 amino acids. V was pared by 1 base and J by 6 bases, with 6 bases of the junction left unmatched. The germline gives CDR1 SGHRS, CDR2 YFSETQ. In the source study's methods: Reference gene primer amplification in the assay estimated nucleated cell counts. TCRdb's copy holds only in-frame clones and misses some; the assay was immunoSEQ multiplex PCR. The DNA gave D and trimming, while V, J and clone size come from that table. The sample contains hundreds of thousands of clones, approximately 89% of which appear only once. The J gene is TRBJ2-1, the V gene TRBV5-1, with 8 nucleotides matching TRBD2. This TCR derives from a woman aged 35 to 49 who had recovered from COVID-19. The sequencing input was PBMCs or T cells enriched from blood (not recorded which). CDR3 DNA: TGCGCCAGCAGCTTGACGGGACTAGAAACCAATGAGCAGTTCTTC. It specifies CASSLTGLETNEQFF.